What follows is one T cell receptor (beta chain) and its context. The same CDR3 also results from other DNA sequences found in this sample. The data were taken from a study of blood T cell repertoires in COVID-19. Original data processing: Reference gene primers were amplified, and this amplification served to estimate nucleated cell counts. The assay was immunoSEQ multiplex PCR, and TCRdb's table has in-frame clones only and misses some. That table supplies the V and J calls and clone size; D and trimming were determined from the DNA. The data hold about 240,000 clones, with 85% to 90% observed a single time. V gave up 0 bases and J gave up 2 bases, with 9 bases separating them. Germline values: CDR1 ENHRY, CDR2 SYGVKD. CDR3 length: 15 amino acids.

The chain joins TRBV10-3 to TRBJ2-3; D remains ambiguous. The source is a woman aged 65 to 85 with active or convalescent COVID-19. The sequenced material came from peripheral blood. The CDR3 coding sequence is TGTGCCATCAGTGAGTCCACAGTATCCACAGATACGCAGTATTTT. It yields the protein CAISESTVSTDTQYF.